A selection of T cell receptor beta chains follows, all from one sample in a study of T cells after yellow fever vaccination. Using its own MiXCR run on the 5' RACE reads, TCRdb lists one record per CDR3 protein. The sample comprises hundreds of thousands of distinct CDR3 sequences, around 4% of which are singletons, and about 25% rests with the top ten. Source: PBMCs, taken on the day of the yellow fever booster vaccination. These TCRs come from a man aged 18 to 30 who received the YFV17D yellow fever vaccine. CDR3s include the opening cysteine and the closing phenylalanine or tryptophan. Fields, in order: CDR3 length, J gene, clone size, V gene, D gene, CDR3 DNA, CDR3 protein. D genes are given only for firm matches. Clone size, where shown, is once, few, many, or a class for clones that have expanded.

length: 16; J: TRBJ1-1; size: -; V: TRBV12-5; D: -; DNA: TGTGCTAGTGGTTTGACCTACAGGGATGGAATCGCTGAAGCTTTCTTT; CDR3: CASGLTYRDGIAEAFF
length: 15; J: TRBJ1-6; size: few; V: TRBV5-1; D: TRBD1; DNA: TGCGCCAGCAGCTTGGGGGACAGGAGTAACTCACCCCTCCACTTT; CDR3: CASSLGDRSNSPLHF
length: 14; J: TRBJ1-2; size: -; V: TRBV18; D: -; DNA: TGTGCCAGCTCACCCCTAGAAGATAACTATGGCTACACCTTT; CDR3: CASSPLEDNYGYTF
length: 15; J: TRBJ2-5; size: many; V: TRBV5-1; D: -; DNA: TGCGCCAGCAGCTTGATAAGTGGCGGGGCGGGGACCCAGTACTTC; CDR3: CASSLISGGAGTQYF
length: 16; J: TRBJ1-2; size: -; V: TRBV5-1; D: -; DNA: TGCGCCAGCAGCCTCCTCACAGGGCCAGCTAACTATGGCTACACCTTC; CDR3: CASSLLTGPANYGYTF
length: 15; J: TRBJ2-1; size: many; V: TRBV27; D: -; DNA: TGTGCCAGCAGTTTATCGGGATACTACTACAATGAGCAGTTCTTC; CDR3: CASSLSGYYYNEQFF
length: 14; J: TRBJ2-1; size: many; V: TRBV7-3; D: -; DNA: TGTGCCAGCAGCGTGGACAGAAGCTACAATGAGCAGTTCTTC; CDR3: CASSVDRSYNEQFF
length: 15; J: TRBJ1-1; size: -; V: TRBV4-3; D: -; DNA: TGCGCCAGCAGCCAAGATGGAAGTATGAACACTGAAGCTTTCTTT; CDR3: CASSQDGSMNTEAFF
length: 18; J: TRBJ2-1; size: many; V: TRBV6-1; D: TRBD2; DNA: TGTGCCAGCAGCCGTGGGGGACTAGCGGGGGTGGCCTACAATGAGCAGTTCTTC; CDR3: CASSRGGLAGVAYNEQFF
length: 14; J: TRBJ1-6; size: -; V: TRBV7-9; D: -; DNA: TGTGCCAGCAGCTTAGTCGGGACACCAATCACCCTCCACTTT; CDR3: CASSLVGTPITLHF
length: 15; J: TRBJ2-6; size: many; V: TRBV5-1; D: -; DNA: TGCGCCAGCAGCTCGGGCTTCTCTGGGGCCAACGTCCTGACTTTC; CDR3: CASSSGFSGANVLTF
length: 13; J: TRBJ1-1; size: few; V: TRBV3-1; D: -; DNA: TGTGCCAGCAGCCGGGACGGGGGCACTGAAGCTTTCTTT; CDR3: CASSRDGGTEAFF
length: 13; J: TRBJ2-1; size: many; V: TRBV29-1; D: TRBD1; DNA: TGCAGGGGTGGGACAGGGGGCATGGGTGAGCAGTTCTTC; CDR3: CRGGTGGMGEQFF
length: 11; J: TRBJ2-3; size: -; V: TRBV6-5; D: -; DNA: TGTGCCAGCAGCTATTACTATACGCAGTATTTT; CDR3: CASSYYYTQYF
length: 16; J: TRBJ2-3; size: few; V: TRBV7-9; D: TRBD2; DNA: TGTGCCGGCAGTTCCCAGACTAGCGGGGGTCCAGATACGCAGTATTTT; CDR3: CAGSSQTSGGPDTQYF
length: 13; J: TRBJ2-2; size: many; V: TRBV7-2; D: TRBD1; DNA: TGTGCCAGCAGACAGGGGGTTGACGGGGAGCTGTTTTTT; CDR3: CASRQGVDGELFF
length: 12; J: TRBJ1-1; size: many; V: TRBV6-2/TRBV6-3; D: -; DNA: TGTGCCAGCAGTTACAGCCGGCGAAGGGCTTTCTTT; CDR3: CASSYSRRRAFF
length: 16; J: TRBJ2-5; size: -; V: TRBV25-1; D: TRBD1; DNA: TGTGCCAGCAGTATCCGGGACAGGGGTTTTCACGAGACCCAGTACTTC; CDR3: CASSIRDRGFHETQYF
length: 15; J: TRBJ2-6; size: few; V: TRBV7-3; D: -; DNA: TGTGCCAGCAGCTATCCGGGGTCTGGGGCCAACGTCCTGACTTTC; CDR3: CASSYPGSGANVLTF
length: 17; J: TRBJ2-2; size: many; V: TRBV18; D: TRBD2; DNA: TGTGCCAGCTCACCCAATCGACTAGCGACGAACACCGGGGAGCTGTTTTTT; CDR3: CASSPNRLATNTGELFF
length: 15; J: TRBJ2-1; size: few; V: TRBV6-5; D: -; DNA: TGTGCCAGCAGTTACGGGGGGAACACCTACAATGAGCAGTTCTTC; CDR3: CASSYGGNTYNEQFF
length: 16; J: TRBJ2-1; size: many; V: TRBV7-2; D: -; DNA: TGTGCCAGCAGCCCGCGGCAGAGAGGGGCCTACAATGAGCAGTTCTTC; CDR3: CASSPRQRGAYNEQFF
length: 17; J: TRBJ2-6; size: -; V: TRBV9; D: -; DNA: TGTGCCAGCAGCGCCGACAGGAGCTACTCTGGGGCCAACGTCCTGACTTTC; CDR3: CASSADRSYSGANVLTF
length: 15; J: TRBJ1-5; size: few; V: TRBV5-1; D: TRBD1; DNA: TGCGCCAGCAGCGCGGGGACAGGGAGCAATCAGCCCCAGCATTTT; CDR3: CASSAGTGSNQPQHF
length: 12; J: TRBJ2-5; size: many; V: TRBV29-1; D: -; DNA: TGCAGCGTTGTCCCCCCCGAAGAGACCCAGTACTTC; CDR3: CSVVPPEETQYF
length: 19; J: TRBJ2-1; size: -; V: TRBV6-6; D: -; DNA: TGTGCCAGCAGTTACTCGAGGTTGCTAGGGCACAGGGGAGGGGATGAGCAGTTCTTC; CDR3: CASSYSRLLGHRGGDEQFF
length: 15; J: TRBJ2-1; size: few; V: TRBV6-5; D: -; DNA: TGTGCCAGCAGTTACGACCGGGACGGATACAATGAGCAGTTCTTC; CDR3: CASSYDRDGYNEQFF
length: 12; J: TRBJ2-1; size: -; V: TRBV12-3/TRBV12-4; D: TRBD1; DNA: TGTGCCAGCAGGAACCGGGACAGGGAGCAGTTCTTC; CDR3: CASRNRDREQFF
length: 15; J: TRBJ2-5; size: many; V: TRBV7-2; D: TRBD2; DNA: TGTGCCAGCAGCTTAAATCGGGGGGGCCAAGAGACCCAGTACTTC; CDR3: CASSLNRGGQETQYF